The source of this T cell receptor beta chain is a study of blood T cells in healthy people across ages (dated by TCRdb to 2014 to 2015). Broadly, across the study: In model experiments, roughly one uniquely barcoded TCR beta cDNA molecule per two T cells was captured by template switching. The study measured age-related changes in TCR beta repertoire diversity using deep sequencing normalized with unique cDNA molecular identifiers. Donors were grouped into four age groups: young (average roughly 15 years), middle-aged (39), aged (around 56) and long-lived (approximately 75). To avoid experimental bias, donors of different ages were spread randomly across the sequencing lanes. The study analyzed two additional independent replicas of 1 million unique cDNA reads from the same blood draw for two donors, one aged 18 to 29 and one aged 80 or older. The paper's findings and limits, for the study overall: Observed TCR beta diversity per million T cells fell roughly linearly with age, and a significant reduction was already apparent by age around 40. Observed TCR beta diversity correlated strongly with the percentage of naive T cells measured by flow cytometry. Estimates of total diversity from one million sequenced T cells were regarded as lower bounds and underestimates. Compared with the aged group, the long-lived group had more naive CD4+ T cells, fewer expanded clones and increased TCR diversity, suggesting age selection. Conclusive comparison of naive and antigen-experienced compartments was prevented by the profiling of bulk unsorted PBMCs. The CMV infection status of donors was not known, potentially confounding age-related changes in expanded clonotypes.

CDR1 and CDR2 are drawn from the germline V gene: SGHTA, FQGNSA. Spanning cysteine to phenylalanine, the CDR3 consists of 15 amino acids. The retained sequence is limited to the CDR3, 45 bases, with the frame set at the first base. Trimming at the junction amounts to 5 bases on V and 3 bases on J, and the germline ends lie 17 bases apart. The library was obtained by 5' RACE. Sequencing relied on an Illumina HiSeq 2500. A second PCR of 7 to 11 cycles was performed with a sample-barcoded 5' primer and a J-beta primer mix. A unique molecular identifier was introduced onto each TCR beta cDNA molecule by a template-switch 5' adaptor carrying 12 random nucleotides. Each sample yielded at least 2.5 million CDR3-containing paired-end reads. The Mint cDNA synthesis kit, primed by a TRBC-specific oligonucleotide, was used to synthesize first-strand cDNA from all RNA. All cDNA was treated with uracil-DNA glycosylase and then went through a first 18-cycle PCR with the universal primers M1SS and BC2_uni_R. Per the source publication's procedure: For normalization, 1 million high-quality reads, each with a distinct molecular identifier, were randomly selected from each sample. Reads sharing molecular identifiers were discarded rather than binned into consensus sequences. CDR3 identification, clonotype clustering and error correction used MiTCR with a Q25 quality threshold and the strictest error-elimination algorithm. A nonparametric unseen species model with Euler transformation was used to estimate lower-bound total TCR beta diversity. TCRdb reanalyzed the raw reads on its own, using fastp at Q25 for trimming and MiXCR for clone calling, and kept in-frame beta chains. Merged by CDR3 protein, the rows form single entries marked with the most common genes and DNA. In this record, the V and J calls reflect TCRdb's handling and not the investigators' own analysis. The sample table contains hundreds of thousands of distinct CDR3 sequences; only one count was recorded for around 52% of them. The top ten clonotypes cover 13% of the sample.

Donors were a few dozen systemically healthy Caucasian individuals from Russia aged roughly 6 to 95 years. Each donor gave 8.5 to 10 milliliters of peripheral blood, collected into EDTA-treated Vacutainer tubes. Ficoll-Paque density-gradient centrifugation was used to isolate PBMCs, with at least 6.5 million per sample. Total RNA was extracted from PBMCs with Trizol reagent, with at least 6 micrograms obtained per sample. Naive CD45RAhigh/CD27high T cell percentages were measured by flow cytometry on a PBMC aliquot from every donor. Worth noting for this clonotype: Its target antigen remains unknown. Base-call qualities are not available, and no considerably larger clone is one nucleotide away.

The rearrangement joined TRBV7-2 to TRBJ2-7; the D gene is possibly TRBD1, with 5 bases matching. The origin of this receptor is a woman older than 75 in good health. Input material: blood. This receptor has the CDR3 CASSDPTGTVYEQYF. The nucleotide sequence is given as TGTGCCAGCAGCGACCCAACAGGTACCGTCTACGAGCAGTACTTC. The variable domain in full, with residues beyond the CDR3 obtained from the reference TRBV7-2 and TRBJ2-7 genes, is GAGVSQSPSNKVTEKGKDVELRCDPISGHTALYWYRQSLGQGLEFLIYFQGNSAPDKSGLPSDRFSAERTGGSVSTLTIQRTQQEDSAVYLCASSDPTGTVYEQYFGPGTRLTVT.